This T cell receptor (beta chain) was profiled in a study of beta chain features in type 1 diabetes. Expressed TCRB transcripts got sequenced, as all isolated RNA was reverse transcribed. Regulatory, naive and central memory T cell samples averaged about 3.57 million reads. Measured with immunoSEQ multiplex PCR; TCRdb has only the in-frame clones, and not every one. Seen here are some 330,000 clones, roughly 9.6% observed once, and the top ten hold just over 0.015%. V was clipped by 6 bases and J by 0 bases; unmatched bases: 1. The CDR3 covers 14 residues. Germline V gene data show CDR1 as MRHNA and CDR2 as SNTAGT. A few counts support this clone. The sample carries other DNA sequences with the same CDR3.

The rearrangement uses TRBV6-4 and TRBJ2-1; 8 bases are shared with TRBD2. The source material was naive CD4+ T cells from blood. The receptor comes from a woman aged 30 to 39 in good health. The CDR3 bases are TGTGCCAGCAGCAGCGGGAGCTCCTACAATGAGCAGTTCTTC. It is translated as CASSSGSSYNEQFF.